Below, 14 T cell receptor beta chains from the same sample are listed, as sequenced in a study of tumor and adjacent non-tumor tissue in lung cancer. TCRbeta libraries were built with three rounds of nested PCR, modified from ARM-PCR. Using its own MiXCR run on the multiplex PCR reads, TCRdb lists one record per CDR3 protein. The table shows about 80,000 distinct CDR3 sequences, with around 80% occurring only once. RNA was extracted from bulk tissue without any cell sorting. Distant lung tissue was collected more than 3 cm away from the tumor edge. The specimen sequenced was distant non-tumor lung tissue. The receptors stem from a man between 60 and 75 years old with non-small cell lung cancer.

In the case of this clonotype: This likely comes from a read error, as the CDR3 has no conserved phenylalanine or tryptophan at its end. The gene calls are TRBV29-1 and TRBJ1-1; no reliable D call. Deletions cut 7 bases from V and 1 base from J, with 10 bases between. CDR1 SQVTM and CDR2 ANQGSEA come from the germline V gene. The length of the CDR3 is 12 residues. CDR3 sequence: CSGGNKNTEAFV. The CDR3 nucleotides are TGCAGCGGCGGGAACAAGAACACTGAAGCTTTCGTT.

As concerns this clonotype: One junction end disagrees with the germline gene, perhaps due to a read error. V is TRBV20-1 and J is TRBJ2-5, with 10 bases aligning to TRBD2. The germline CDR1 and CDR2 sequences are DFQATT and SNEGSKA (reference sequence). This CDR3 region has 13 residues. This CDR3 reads CSAVLAGEETQNF. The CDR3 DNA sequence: TGCAGTGCTGTCCTAGCGGGGGAAGAGACCCAGAACTTC.

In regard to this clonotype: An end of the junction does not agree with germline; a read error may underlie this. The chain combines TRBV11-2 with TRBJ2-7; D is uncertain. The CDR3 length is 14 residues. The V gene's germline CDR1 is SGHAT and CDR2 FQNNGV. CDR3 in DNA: TGTGCCAGTAGTTTAACGGACGCTGCCTACGAGCATTACTTC. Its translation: CASSLTDAAYEHYF.

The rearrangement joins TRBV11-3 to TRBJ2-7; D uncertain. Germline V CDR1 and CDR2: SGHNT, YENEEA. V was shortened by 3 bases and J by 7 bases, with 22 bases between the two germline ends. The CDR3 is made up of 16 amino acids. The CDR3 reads CASSFLIPTLGYEQYF. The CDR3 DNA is TGTGCCAGCAGCTTCCTTATACCGACCCTCGGGTATGAGCAGTACTTC.

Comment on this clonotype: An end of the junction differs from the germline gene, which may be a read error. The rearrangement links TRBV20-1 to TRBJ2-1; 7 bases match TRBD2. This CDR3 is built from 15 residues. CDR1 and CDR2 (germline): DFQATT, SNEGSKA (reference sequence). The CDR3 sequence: CSANSTRGRANEQFF. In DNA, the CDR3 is TGCAGTGCTAACTCGACTAGAGGGAGGGCCAATGAGCAATTCTTC.

The CDR3 nucleotides read TGCAGTGCTGAGGGGAGGGACTGTCGAATTGGAAACACCATATATTTT. It codes for CSAEGRDCRIGNTIYF. V gene TRBV20-1 combines with J gene TRBJ1-3, with TRBD1 as a possible D gene (5 bases). CDR1 is DFQATT, CDR2 SNEGSKA, per germline (reference sequence). The V gene lost 5 bases and the J gene lost 3 bases, with 20 bases spanning the gap. This CDR3 spans 16 amino acids.

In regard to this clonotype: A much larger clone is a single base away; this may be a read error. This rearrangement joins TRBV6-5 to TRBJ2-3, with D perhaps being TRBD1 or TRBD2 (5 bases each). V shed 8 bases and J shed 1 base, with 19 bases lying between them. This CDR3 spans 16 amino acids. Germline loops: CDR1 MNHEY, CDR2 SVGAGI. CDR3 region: CASVRDPLPGTDTQYF. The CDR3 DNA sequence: TGTGCCAGCGTTCGGGACCCCCTGCCTGGCACAGATACGCAGTATTTT.

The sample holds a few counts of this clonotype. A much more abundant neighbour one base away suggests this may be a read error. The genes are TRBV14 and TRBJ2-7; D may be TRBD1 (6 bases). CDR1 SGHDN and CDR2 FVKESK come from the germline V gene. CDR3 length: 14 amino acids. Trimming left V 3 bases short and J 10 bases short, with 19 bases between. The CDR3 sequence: CASSQGHMIRDQYF. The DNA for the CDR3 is TGTGCCAGCAGCCAGGGACATATGATTCGCGACCAGTACTTC.

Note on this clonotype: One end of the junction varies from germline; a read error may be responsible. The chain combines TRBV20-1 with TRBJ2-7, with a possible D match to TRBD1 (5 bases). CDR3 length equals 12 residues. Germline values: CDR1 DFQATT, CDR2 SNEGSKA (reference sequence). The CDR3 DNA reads TGTAGTGCTAGTGCGGACACATATGAGCAGTACTTC. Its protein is CSASADTYEQYF.

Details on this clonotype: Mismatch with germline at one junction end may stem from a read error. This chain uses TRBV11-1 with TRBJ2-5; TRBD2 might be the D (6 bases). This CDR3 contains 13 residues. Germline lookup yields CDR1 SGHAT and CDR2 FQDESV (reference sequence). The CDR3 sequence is CASSFTGGETRYF. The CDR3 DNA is TGTGCCAGCAGTTTTACCGGGGGAGAGACCCGGTACTTC.

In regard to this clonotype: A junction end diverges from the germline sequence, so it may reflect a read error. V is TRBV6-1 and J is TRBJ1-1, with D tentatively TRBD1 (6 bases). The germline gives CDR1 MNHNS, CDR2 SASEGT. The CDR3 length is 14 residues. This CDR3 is CTSREDGGDTEAFF. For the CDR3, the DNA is TGTACCAGCAGAGAAGACGGGGGCGACACTGAAGCTTTCTTT.

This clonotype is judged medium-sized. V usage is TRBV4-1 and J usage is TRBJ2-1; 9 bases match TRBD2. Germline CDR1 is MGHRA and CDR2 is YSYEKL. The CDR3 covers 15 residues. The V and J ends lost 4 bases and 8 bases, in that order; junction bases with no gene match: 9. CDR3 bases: TGCGCCAGCAGCCTGGTGGGCGGGAGGGCCCATGAGCAGTTCTTC. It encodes CASSLVGGRAHEQFF.

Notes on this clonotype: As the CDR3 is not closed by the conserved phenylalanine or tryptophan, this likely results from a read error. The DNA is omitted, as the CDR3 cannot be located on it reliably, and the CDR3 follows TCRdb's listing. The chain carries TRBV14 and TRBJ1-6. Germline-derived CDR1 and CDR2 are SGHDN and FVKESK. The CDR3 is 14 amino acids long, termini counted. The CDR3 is CASSPIGFRAPLHY.

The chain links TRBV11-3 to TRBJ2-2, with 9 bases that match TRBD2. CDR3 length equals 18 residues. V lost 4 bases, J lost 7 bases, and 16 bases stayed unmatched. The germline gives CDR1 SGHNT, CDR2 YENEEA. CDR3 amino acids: CASSSRGAGGYRVGELFF. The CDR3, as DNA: TGTGCCAGCAGCTCTCGGGGAGCGGGAGGATATAGAGTCGGGGAGCTGTTTTTT.